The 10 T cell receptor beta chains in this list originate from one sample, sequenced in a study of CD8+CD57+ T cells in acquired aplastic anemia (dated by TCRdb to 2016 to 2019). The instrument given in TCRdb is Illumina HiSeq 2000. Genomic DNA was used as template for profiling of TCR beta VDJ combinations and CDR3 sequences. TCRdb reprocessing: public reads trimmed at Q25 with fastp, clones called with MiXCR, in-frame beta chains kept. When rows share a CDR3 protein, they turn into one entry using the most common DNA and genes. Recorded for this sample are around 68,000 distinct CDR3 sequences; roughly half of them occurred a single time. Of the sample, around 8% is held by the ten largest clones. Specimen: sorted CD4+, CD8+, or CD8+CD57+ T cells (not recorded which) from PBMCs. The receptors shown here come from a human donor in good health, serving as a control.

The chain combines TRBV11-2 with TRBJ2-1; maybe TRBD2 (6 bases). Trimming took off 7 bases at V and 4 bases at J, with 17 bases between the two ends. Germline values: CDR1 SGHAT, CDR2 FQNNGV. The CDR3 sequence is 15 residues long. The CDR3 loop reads CASTSQPGGYNEQFF. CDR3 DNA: TGTGCCAGCACCAGCCAGCCCGGGGGATACAATGAGCAGTTCTTC. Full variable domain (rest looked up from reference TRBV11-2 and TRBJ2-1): EAGVAQSPRYKIIEKRQSVAFWCNPISGHATLYWYQQILGQGPKLLIQFQNNGVVDDSQLPKDRFSAERLKGVDSTLKIQPAKLEDSAVYLCASTSQPGGYNEQFFGPGTRLTVL.

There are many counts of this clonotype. CDR3 in DNA: TGTGCCAGCAGCCAGGGACAGGGAATGATCGAGCAGTACTTC. Translating it yields CASSQGQGMIEQYF. J is TRBJ2-7 and V is TRBV3-1; 9 nucleotides align to TRBD1. CDR3 size: 14 residues. CDR1 is LGHDT and CDR2 is YNNKEL in the germline V gene (reference sequence). V was pared by 3 bases and J by 6 bases, with 6 bases of the junction left unmatched.

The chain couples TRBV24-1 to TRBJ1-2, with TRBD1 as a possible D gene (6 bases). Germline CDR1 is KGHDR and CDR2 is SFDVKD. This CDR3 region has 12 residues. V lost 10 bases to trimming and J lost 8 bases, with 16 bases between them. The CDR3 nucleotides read TGTGCCACTCGATTCGGGACACGCGGCTACACCTTC. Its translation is CATRFGTRGYTF.

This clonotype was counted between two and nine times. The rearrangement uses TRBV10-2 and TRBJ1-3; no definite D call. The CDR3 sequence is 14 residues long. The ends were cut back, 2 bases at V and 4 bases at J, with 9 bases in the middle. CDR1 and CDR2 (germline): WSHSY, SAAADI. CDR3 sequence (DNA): TGCGCCAGCAGTGAGGAGGGTTGGGGAAACACCATATATTTT. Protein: CASSEEGWGNTIYF.

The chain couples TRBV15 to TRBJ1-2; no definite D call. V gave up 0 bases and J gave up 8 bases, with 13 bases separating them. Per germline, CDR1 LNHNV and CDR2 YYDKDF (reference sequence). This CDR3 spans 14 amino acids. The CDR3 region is CATSRDGVTYGYTF. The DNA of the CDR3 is TGTGCCACCAGCAGAGATGGGGTTACCTACGGCTACACCTTC.

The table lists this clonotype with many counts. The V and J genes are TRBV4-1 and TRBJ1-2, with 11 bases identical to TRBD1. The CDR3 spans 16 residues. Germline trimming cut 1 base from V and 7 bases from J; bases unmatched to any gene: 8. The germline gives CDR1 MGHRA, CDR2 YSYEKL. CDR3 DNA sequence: TGCGCCAGCAGCCAAGCCAGGACAGGGGGCTTTGGTGGCTACACCTTC. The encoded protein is CASSQARTGGFGGYTF.

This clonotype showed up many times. DNA of the CDR3: TGTGCCAGCAGTTTACGGGGAAACTACGAGCAGTACTTC. It specifies CASSLRGNYEQYF. The rearrangement uses TRBV27 and TRBJ2-7, with a weak D call TRBD2 (5 bases). V lost 2 bases and J 3 bases, leaving 8 bases between the germline ends. Germline CDR1 reads MNHEY; CDR2 reads SMNVEV (reference sequence). This CDR3 region has 13 residues.

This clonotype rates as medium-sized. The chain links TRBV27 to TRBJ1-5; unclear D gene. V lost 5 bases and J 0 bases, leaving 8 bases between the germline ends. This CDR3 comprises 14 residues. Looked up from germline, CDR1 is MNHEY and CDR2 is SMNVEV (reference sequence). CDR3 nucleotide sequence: TGTGCCAGCAGTCTACAGTATAGCAATCAGCCCCAGCATTTT. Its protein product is CASSLQYSNQPQHF.

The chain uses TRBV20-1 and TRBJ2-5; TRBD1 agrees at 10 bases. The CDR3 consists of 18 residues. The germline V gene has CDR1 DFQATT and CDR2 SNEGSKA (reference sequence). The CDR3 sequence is CRPGQGVSAGELRETQYF. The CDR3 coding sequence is TGCAGGCCCGGACAGGGGGTTTCGGCCGGGGAGCTGAGGGAGACCCAGTACTTC.

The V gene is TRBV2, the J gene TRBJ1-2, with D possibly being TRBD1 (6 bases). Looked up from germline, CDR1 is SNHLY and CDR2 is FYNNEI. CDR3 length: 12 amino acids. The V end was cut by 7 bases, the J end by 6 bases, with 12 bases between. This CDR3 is CASMMTGNGYTF. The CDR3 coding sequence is TGTGCCAGCATGATGACAGGAAATGGCTACACCTTC.